This entry describes one TCR beta chain. The antigen is undetermined. These data belong to a study of cytomegalovirus exposure and HLA in healthy donors. Study background: Within the Caucasian-associated ancestry cluster were roughly 82% of the approximately 370 genotyped donors.

Primers included in the PCR were 60 Vbeta and 13 Jbeta primers. Data came from immunoSEQ multiplex PCR; TCRdb stores just in-frame clones and leaves some out. This sample has about 85,000 clones, with 65% to 75% found just once. Overall study results and limits: Researchers reported from a later analysis that most CMV-associated TCR beta chains appeared HLA-restricted. Researchers reported that three CMV-associated chains were confirmed in vitro as CMV antigen-specific. Data from an earlier analysis indicated that most TCR beta V segments were productive either about 90% or about 30% of the time.

Germline CDR1 reads SGHRS; CDR2 reads YFSETQ. The CDR3 runs 16 residues. V lost 6 bases, J lost 5 bases, and 23 bases lay in between. The receptor's source is a man aged 25 to 40 in good health and CMV-seronegative. The chain carries TRBV5-1 and TRBJ1-1, with D unresolved. Sequenced input: PBMCs. The CDR3 sequence is CASTLRRASGKTEAFF. CDR3 nucleotide sequence: TGCGCCAGCACCTTACGGAGGGCCAGCGGGAAGACTGAAGCTTTCTTT.